These T cell receptor beta chains were read from a single sample in a study of blood T cell repertoires in COVID-19. Generated by immunoSEQ multiplex PCR, the TCRdb table keeps only in-frame clones and is missing some. The sample carries some 150,000 clones, less than 90% recorded once. What was sequenced was peripheral blood. These receptors all stem from a woman in her 70s with acute or convalescent COVID-19. Each CDR3 is given with its conserved first and last residue. Each record gives: V gene, CDR3 protein.

V gene: TRBV7-8; CDR3 protein: CASSQGQVNSYNEQFF
V gene: TRBV19; CDR3 protein: CASSIGGVAGAYEQFF
V gene: TRBV27; CDR3 protein: CASSPLAQGLSSPLHF
V gene: TRBV2; CDR3 protein: CASSENPGAGNTIYF
V gene: TRBV27; CDR3 protein: CASRLQGNYEQFF
V gene: TRBV11-2; CDR3 protein: CASSLEFAGGLYNEQFF
V gene: TRBV11-3; CDR3 protein: CASSLEVGQSYEQYF
V gene: TRBV20-1; CDR3 protein: CSASPGGNEQFF
V gene: TRBV2; CDR3 protein: CASSSLQGNYGYTF
V gene: TRBV10-3; CDR3 protein: CAISGQASNTEAFF
V gene: TRBV27; CDR3 protein: CASSLGGIYGYTF
V gene: TRBV6-6; CDR3 protein: CASKRTGGNEQFF
V gene: TRBV6-5; CDR3 protein: CASSTDRGSGEAFF
V gene: TRBV11-2; CDR3 protein: CASSFSTWGREQFF
V gene: TRBV5-8; CDR3 protein: CASSLLWSSSYTF
V gene: TRBV2; CDR3 protein: CASRRGGAARTDTQYF
V gene: TRBV6-1; CDR3 protein: CASSEAGGAGLSNQPQHF
V gene: TRBV3-1/TRBV3-2; CDR3 protein: CASSQGDSPGGEQYF
V gene: TRBV6-1; CDR3 protein: CASSEADGNYGYTF
V gene: TRBV6-2/TRBV6-3; CDR3 protein: CASSYEAGNPNTEAFF
V gene: TRBV6-6; CDR3 protein: CASSYPSTDTQYF
V gene: TRBV7-2; CDR3 protein: CASSLGIGGGGRNTQYF
V gene: TRBV5-1; CDR3 protein: CASSSGQGGPEAFF
V gene: TRBV18; CDR3 protein: CASSPREGQTDEKLFF
V gene: TRBV18; CDR3 protein: CASSPRGVGNTEAFF
V gene: TRBV3-1/TRBV3-2; CDR3 protein: CASSPIPGQEGAYGYTF
V gene: TRBV9; CDR3 protein: CASSEILGQGIYNEQFF